The 26 T cell receptor beta chains below come from one sample, sequenced in a study of T cell repertoires in cytomegalovirus infection. These receptors lack a known antigen. TCRdb independently ran MiXCR on the reads; one entry per CDR3 protein. The sample records over 250,000 distinct CDR3 sequences, roughly a fifth being singletons. Material: cultured PBMCs, obtained from culture after CMV antigen stimulation. These TCRs come from a human donor in good health (CMV status not recorded). Some clones in this sample may be carry-over from other donors' samples.

This clonotype showed up many times. The chain uses TRBV4-3 and TRBJ1-2, with 11 bases aligning to TRBD1. Germline trimming cut 2 bases from V and 1 base from J; bases unmatched to any gene: 3. CDR1 and CDR2 (germline): LGHNA, YSLEER. CDR3 length: 16 residues. CDR3 loop: CASSQTGTGGNYGYTF. The CDR3, as DNA: TGCGCCAGCAGCCAAACCGGGACAGGGGGTAACTATGGCTACACCTTC.

This clonotype showed up just a few times. The chain employs TRBV6-2 or TRBV6-3 and TRBJ2-2; 12 nucleotides line up with TRBD1. The CDR3 runs 15 residues. Germline lookup yields CDR1 MNHEY and CDR2 SVGEGT. Losses at the gene ends were 5 bases for V and 3 bases for J; bases not matched to a gene: 1. The CDR3 DNA follows: TGTGCCAGCAGTGGGACAGGGGGCTACACCGGGGAGCTGTTTTTT. Protein sequence: CASSGTGGYTGELFF.

This clonotype has ten or more counts. The rearrangement joins TRBV6-1 to TRBJ2-7, with 14 bases identical to TRBD2. Trimming at V came to 7 bases and at J to 2 bases, leaving 10 bases not matched to a gene. The CDR3 has 17 residues. The V gene's germline CDR1 is MNHNS and CDR2 SASEGT. In nucleotides, the CDR3 is TGTGCCAGCAATAGAGGGACTAGCGGGAGCAAACCCTACGAGCAGTACTTC. As protein: CASNRGTSGSKPYEQYF.

This clonotype was counted a few times. This chain links TRBV2 with TRBJ2-1; 14 positions match TRBD2. With V trimmed by 6 bases and J by 9 bases, 4 bases remained unmatched. The CDR3 runs to 14 residues. CDR1 SNHLY and CDR2 FYNNEI come from the germline V gene. Here the CDR3 reads CASSGLAGGTEQFF. The CDR3 DNA reads TGTGCCAGCAGCGGACTAGCGGGAGGCACTGAGCAGTTCTTC.

The V call is TRBV20-1, the J call TRBJ1-5; 8 positions match TRBD1. Germline values: CDR1 DFQATT, CDR2 SNEGSKA (reference sequence). The CDR3 length is 14 residues. V was pared by 6 bases and J by 6 bases, with 10 bases of the junction left unmatched. Written as DNA, the CDR3 is TGCAGTGCGACGACAGGGGCGATCGGTCAGCCCCAGCATTTT. This encodes CSATTGAIGQPQHF.

The rearrangement links TRBV27 to TRBJ1-5; 8 nucleotides align to TRBD1. The CDR3 covers 20 residues. The V and J ends lost 3 bases and 4 bases, in that order; junction bases with no gene match: 20. From germline, CDR1 is MNHEY and CDR2 SMNVEV (reference sequence). This CDR3 is CASSFLAGQGTLAVNQPQHF. For the CDR3, the DNA is TGTGCCAGCAGTTTCTTGGCTGGACAGGGTACTTTGGCAGTTAATCAGCCCCAGCATTTT.

This clonotype was seen a handful of times. This chain connects TRBV9 to TRBJ2-5, with TRBD1 identical over 10 bases. The germline V gene encodes CDR1 SGDLS and CDR2 YYNGEE. This CDR3 comprises 18 residues. Unmatched junction bases numbered 15, after V lost 3 bases and J lost 4 bases. CDR3 region: CASSALTGTGDTGETQYF. CDR3 coding DNA: TGTGCCAGCAGCGCACTAACCGGGACAGGGGACACTGGAGAGACCCAGTACTTC.

This clonotype was counted between two and nine times. V and J are TRBV12-5 and TRBJ2-3; 9 bases are a match to TRBD2. V was pared by 1 base and J by 5 bases, with 10 bases of the junction left unmatched. Germline V gives CDR1 LGHNT, CDR2 FRNRAP. The CDR3 is made up of 17 amino acids. CDR3 DNA sequence: TGTGCTAGTGGTTTGGCCCCGACTAGCGGAGTGGGAGATACGCAGTATTTT. Protein: CASGLAPTSGVGDTQYF. The whole variable domain, remainder taken from reference TRBV12-5 and TRBJ2-3, is DARVTQTPRHKVTEMGQEVTMRCQPILGHNTVFWYRQTMMQGLELLAYFRNRAPLDDSGMPKDRFSAEMPDATLATLKIQPSEPRDSAVYFCASGLAPTSGVGDTQYFGPGTRLTVL.

This clonotype was counted ten times or more. The chain recombines TRBV4-3 with TRBJ2-3; D perhaps matches TRBD1 (6 bases). In germline, CDR1 is LGHNA, CDR2 YSLEER. The CDR3 runs to 15 residues. The V gene lost 1 base and the J gene lost 12 bases, with 20 bases spanning the gap. CDR3: CASSQVGQSGSPQYF. The CDR3 bases are TGCGCCAGCAGCCAAGTCGGACAGTCGGGATCCCCCCAGTATTTT.

This clonotype showed up just a few times. The chain combines TRBV11-3 with TRBJ2-5; the D is unclear. Trimming took 0 bases from V and 6 from J, leaving 8 bases between them. This CDR3 is 13 amino acids long. Germline V gene sequence: CDR1 SGHNT, CDR2 YENEEA. Here the CDR3 reads CASSLDEAKTQYF. The CDR3 nucleotides read TGTGCCAGCAGCTTAGATGAGGCGAAGACCCAGTACTTC.

This clonotype was detected only a few times. The genes are TRBV5-5 and TRBJ2-1, with TRBD1 matching over 10 bases. The junction had 16 bases not matched to a gene; V was cut back by 4 bases and J by 9 bases. Looked up from germline, CDR1 is SGHKS and CDR2 is YYEKEE (reference sequence). This CDR3 comprises 17 residues. CDR3 DNA sequence: TGTGCCAGCAGCCCCCGGGACAGGGGAGCGGGAGCGGGTGAGCAGTTCTTC. This codes for CASSPRDRGAGAGEQFF.

The chain employs TRBV28 and TRBJ2-5; 11 bases are a match to TRBD1. Trimming removed 8 bases from V and 4 bases from J; junction bases left unmatched: 6. Germline CDR1 is MDHEN and CDR2 is SYDVKM. This CDR3 is 14 amino acids long. The CDR3 DNA sequence: TGTGCCAGCGGCTTGGGACAGGGGGTAGAGACCCAGTACTTC. It is translated as CASGLGQGVETQYF.

This clonotype was recorded at least ten times. J is TRBJ1-2 and V is TRBV9; D remains ambiguous. In germline, CDR1 is SGDLS, CDR2 YYNGEE. Trimming left V 4 bases short and J 4 bases short, with 14 bases between. This CDR3 contains 14 residues. DNA for the CDR3: TGTGCCAGCAGCACACACGACGGTCCCTATGGCTACACCTTC. Its protein product is CASSTHDGPYGYTF.

This clonotype has only a few counts. The chain employs TRBV10-3 and TRBJ1-6; D perhaps matches TRBD1 (6 bases). Germline V lookup: CDR1 ENHRY, CDR2 SYGVKD. Trimming took 3 bases from V and 1 from J, leaving 13 bases between them. The CDR3 covers 17 residues. CDR3 DNA: TGTGCCATCAGTGAAGGAGGGGGAAGTTCCTATAATTCACCCCTCCACTTT. It is translated as CAISEGGGSSYNSPLHF.

There are a few counts of this clonotype. The rearrangement joins TRBV6-6 to TRBJ2-3; D possibly matches TRBD1 or TRBD2 (7 bases each). This CDR3 is 16 amino acids long. Germline loops: CDR1 MNHNY, CDR2 SVGAGI (reference sequence). Trimming took off 7 bases at V and 4 bases at J, with 21 bases between the two ends. The CDR3 region is CASTLRGGRTADTQYF. Written as DNA, the CDR3 is TGTGCCAGCACCCTCAGGGGGGGTCGGACCGCAGATACGCAGTATTTT.

This clonotype was picked up a small number of times. The chain couples TRBV6-5 to TRBJ2-1, with D perhaps matching TRBD2 (6 bases). V was cut by 4 bases and J by 3 bases, with 10 bases left in between. CDR3 size: 14 residues. Germline values: CDR1 MNHEY, CDR2 SVGAGI. CDR3 residues: CASSLRRVYNEQFF. Here the CDR3 DNA reads TGTGCCAGCAGTTTGAGGAGGGTCTACAATGAGCAGTTCTTC.

This clonotype was seen more than once but under ten times. The chain combines TRBV7-9 with TRBJ1-2, with TRBD1 matching 7 bases. The CDR3 sequence is 14 residues long. Germline lookup yields CDR1 SEHNR and CDR2 FQNEAQ (reference sequence). V gave up 5 bases and J gave up 6 bases; unmatched junction bases: 9. In nucleotides, the CDR3 is TGTGCCAGCAGCAAGAAAACAGGGGCGGATGGCTACACCTTC. Amino acid sequence: CASSKKTGADGYTF.

This sequence joins TRBV6-5 and TRBJ2-7; perhaps D is TRBD1 or TRBD2 (5 bases each). V dropped 6 bases and J dropped 3 bases, with 9 bases sitting between them. The CDR3 loop spans 12 amino acids. The V gene's germline CDR1 is MNHEY and CDR2 SVGAGI. The CDR3: CASSRDRYEQYF. The CDR3 DNA reads TGTGCCAGCAGCCGGGACCGCTACGAGCAGTACTTC.

This clonotype was seen many times. This chain joins TRBV7-2 and TRBJ2-7; 11 bases fit TRBD2. The V gene's germline CDR1 is SGHTA and CDR2 FQGNSA. This CDR3 is 14 amino acids long. After removal of 5 bases from V and 6 bases from J, the junction contained 6 bases not matched to a gene. The CDR3 nucleotides are TGTGCCAGCAGCCCCACTAGCGGGAGTCGCGAGCAGTACGTC. This codes for CASSPTSGSREQYV.

This clonotype appeared many times. The chain has TRBV19 and TRBJ2-7; unclear D gene. The CDR3 length is 16 residues. The germline V gene has CDR1 LNHDA and CDR2 SQIVND (reference sequence). V was shortened by 5 bases and J by 3 bases, with 20 bases between the two germline ends. The CDR3 region is CASSRSATTVGYEQYF. Here the CDR3 DNA reads TGTGCCAGTAGTCGTTCCGCCACCACAGTGGGCTACGAGCAGTACTTC. Combining the CDR3 with reference TRBV19 and TRBJ2-7 gives the whole variable domain DGGITQSPKYLFRKEGQNVTLSCEQNLNHDAMYWYRQDPGQGLRLIYYSQIVNDFQKGDIAEGYSVSREKKESFPLTVTSAQKNPTAFYLCASSRSATTVGYEQYFGPGTRLTVT.

The chain recombines TRBV6-1 with TRBJ2-3; TRBD2 matches 9 bases. CDR1 is MNHNS, CDR2 SASEGT, per germline. V dropped 5 bases and J dropped 3; count of bases not matched to a gene: 6. The CDR3 has 15 residues. The CDR3 is CASSRYSGSTDTQYF. As DNA, the CDR3 is TGTGCCAGCAGTAGATATAGCGGGAGTACAGATACGCAGTATTTT.

There are a few counts of this clonotype. CDR3 nucleotides: TGTGCCAGCAGGCCTCTTCAGGGTGGCAACACTGAAGCTTTCTTT. It translates to CASRPLQGGNTEAFF. The rearrangement joins TRBV7-9 to TRBJ1-1, with TRBD1 as a possible D gene (5 bases). V was shortened by 6 bases and J by 2 bases, with 16 bases between the two germline ends. From germline, CDR1 is SEHNR and CDR2 FQNEAQ (reference sequence). The CDR3 loop spans 15 amino acids.

This clonotype was counted at least ten times. This chain links TRBV6-2 or TRBV6-3 with TRBJ2-7; the match to TRBD2 covers 14 bases. This CDR3 spans 16 amino acids. Germline CDR1 and CDR2: MNHEY and SVGEGT. CDR3 region: CASSYDPTSGREVDDV. The DNA for the CDR3 is TGTGCCAGCAGTTACGACCCGACTAGCGGGAGGGAGGTGGACGACGTC.

The J gene is TRBJ2-1, the V gene TRBV10-3; 9 bases are shared with TRBD2. V was pared by 6 bases and J by 8 bases, with 8 bases of the junction left unmatched. The CDR3 runs 14 residues. Per the germline V gene, CDR1 is ENHRY and CDR2 is SYGVKD. The CDR3 loop reads CAIRPGLAIDEQFF. The CDR3 region has the DNA TGTGCCATCAGGCCGGGACTAGCCATAGATGAGCAGTTCTTC.

The V gene is TRBV4-1, the J gene TRBJ2-3; the match to TRBD2 covers 11 bases. V trimming: 0 bases; J trimming: 8 bases; junction bases outside the gene matches: 7. The CDR3 length is 16 residues. The germline gives CDR1 MGHRA, CDR2 YSYEKL. The DNA for the CDR3 is TGCGCCAGCAGCCAAGAGGGACTAGCGGTAGGAGGTACGCAGTATTTT. Translated, it gives CASSQEGLAVGGTQYF.

There are many counts of this clonotype. The chain joins TRBV19 to TRBJ2-5; a possible D gene is TRBD2 (6 bases). Germline lookup yields CDR1 LNHDA and CDR2 SQIVND (reference sequence). Trimming removed 3 bases from V and 1 base from J, with 9 bases in between. This CDR3 has 14 amino acids. CDR3 bases: TGTGCCAGTAGTATCGGGGGAAGCCAAGAGACCCAGTACTTC. Amino acids: CASSIGGSQETQYF.